This T cell receptor beta chain originates from a study of T-cell reconstitution after alpha-beta-depleted transplantation in children. This clonotype came up many times. The V end lost 3 bases, the J end lost 8 bases, and 14 bases lay between the germline ends. This CDR3 comprises 15 residues. From germline, CDR1 is SGHTA and CDR2 FQGNSA. This sample's TCRbeta library carried unique molecular identifier barcodes. TCRdb passed the PCR reads through MiXCR, listing each CDR3 protein once. Counted here are 640,000 or so distinct CDR3 sequences, 16% occurring once; the ten biggest clones make up approximately 1%.

The chain carries TRBV7-2 and TRBJ1-6, with a weak D call TRBD1 (6 bases). The sequence derives from a human donor who donated a stem cell graft to a child with acute myeloid leukemia. The sequencing used PBMCs from the stem cell graft donor, collected from the stem cell graft. The chain's CDR3 is CASSFFRGRDSPLHF. The CDR3 region has the DNA TGTGCCAGCAGCTTTTTCAGGGGTCGAGATTCACCCCTCCACTTT.